This T cell receptor (beta chain) is drawn from a study of control samples from healthy donors and cancer patients. TCRdb keeps only in-frame clones here, not all; method: immunoSEQ multiplex PCR. The sample yields 70,000 to 90,000 clones, around 94% seen once. There are 14 residues in the CDR3. Germline-derived CDR1 and CDR2 are WNHNN and SYGVQD (reference sequence). V was shortened by 8 bases and J by 2 bases, with 16 bases between the two germline ends. This sequence joins TRBV10-1 and TRBJ2-7; D might be TRBD2 (5 bases). The TCR comes from a woman aged 18-29 years in good health. Sequenced sample: blood. The CDR3 region has the DNA TGCGCCAGCGGTACCGGGATCTCACCCTACGAGCAGTACTTC. Translation: CASGTGISPYEQYF.